These 4 T cell receptor beta chains originate from one sample sequenced in a study of CD8 T cells in ankylosing spondylitis (TCRdb year 2017). The library came from 5' RACE. The sequencer listed for this sample is Illumina HiSeq 2500. Through fastp at Q25 and MiXCR, TCRdb rebuilt clones from the public reads, retaining in-frame beta chains. For every CDR3 protein sequence, its rows merge into one entry that carries the most common genes and DNA. The sample records 300,000 to 350,000 distinct CDR3 sequences, less than 25% of which are singletons. The ten top clones hold 3% to 4% of the sample. The sample was blood, either unsorted or a sorted T cell fraction (not recorded which). These receptors all come from a female donor with ankylosing spondylitis or in good health (not recorded which).

There are many counts of this clonotype. The rearrangement uses TRBV29-1 and TRBJ2-1, with D possibly being TRBD1 or TRBD2 (5 bases each). V was shortened by 4 bases and J by 7 bases, with 17 bases between the two germline ends. CDR3 length: 14 amino acids. The V gene's germline CDR1 is SQVTM and CDR2 ANQGSEA. CDR3 in amino acids: CSVGDPLSRNEQFF. For the CDR3, the DNA is TGCAGCGTTGGGGACCCCCTCTCCAGGAATGAGCAGTTCTTC.

Ten or more counts support this clonotype. The chain uses TRBV10-3 and TRBJ1-2, with TRBD1 matching 10 bases. Losses at the gene ends were 10 bases for V and 8 bases for J; bases not matched to a gene: 7. This CDR3 has 12 residues. Germline CDR1 ENHRY, CDR2 SYGVKD. The CDR3 region is CASLDRGRGYTF. Here the CDR3 DNA reads TGTGCCAGCCTTGACAGGGGGCGAGGCTACACCTTC.

This clonotype was counted many times. The rearrangement joins TRBV6-1 to TRBJ2-3, with 8 bases fitting TRBD1. This CDR3 region has 15 residues. In germline, CDR1 is MNHNS, CDR2 SASEGT. Losses at the gene ends were 6 bases for V and 5 bases for J; bases not matched to a gene: 10. The CDR3 loop is CASRRTGQVGDTQYF. Written as DNA, the CDR3 is TGTGCCAGCAGAAGGACAGGGCAAGTAGGAGATACGCAGTATTTT.

V and J are TRBV12-3 or TRBV12-4 and TRBJ2-1; D might be TRBD2 (6 bases). CDR3 size: 15 residues. V was pared by 3 bases and J by 9 bases, with 18 bases between. CDR3 protein: CASSFGGDSSPEQFF. Written as DNA, the CDR3 is TGTGCCAGCAGTTTCGGGGGAGATAGTAGTCCTGAGCAGTTCTTC.